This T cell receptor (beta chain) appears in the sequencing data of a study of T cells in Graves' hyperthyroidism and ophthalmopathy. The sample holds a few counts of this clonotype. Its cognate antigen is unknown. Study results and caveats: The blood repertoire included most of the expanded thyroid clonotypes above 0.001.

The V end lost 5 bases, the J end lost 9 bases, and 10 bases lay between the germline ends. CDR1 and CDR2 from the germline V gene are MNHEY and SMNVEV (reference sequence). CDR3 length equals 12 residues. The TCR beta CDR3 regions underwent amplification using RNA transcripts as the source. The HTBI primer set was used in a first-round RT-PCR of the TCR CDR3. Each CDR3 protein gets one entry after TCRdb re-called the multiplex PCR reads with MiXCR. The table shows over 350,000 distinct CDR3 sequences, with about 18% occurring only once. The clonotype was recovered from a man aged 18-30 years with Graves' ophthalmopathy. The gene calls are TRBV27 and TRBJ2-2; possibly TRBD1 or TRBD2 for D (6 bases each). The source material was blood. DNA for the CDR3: TGTGCCAGCAGTGAGGGGGGCAGGGAGCTGTTTTTT. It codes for CASSEGGRELFF.